A selection of T cell receptor beta chains follows, all from one sample in a study of T-cell reconstitution after alpha-beta-depleted transplantation in children. TCRdb reanalysed the PCR reads using MiXCR and keeps one entry per CDR3 protein. This repertoire shows 500,000 or so distinct CDR3 sequences, approximately 30% found once; its top ten account for about 2.3%. Here the sequenced sample was PBMCs from the stem cell graft donor, taken from the stem cell graft. These receptors were taken from a human donor who donated a stem cell graft to a child with aplastic anemia. The CDR3 runs from the conserved cysteine through the conserved F or W. A D gene is named only where the DNA matches it firmly. Clone size is given for some rows only: seen once, a few or many times, or a class if the clone is expanded.

>TRBD1|TRBJ1-3|many|TRBV20-1
CSASAGGSGNTIYF
TGCAGTGCTAGCGCAGGGGGCTCTGGAAACACCATATATTTT
>-|TRBJ2-1|few|TRBV12-3/TRBV12-4
CASSVLTSNEQFF
TGTGCCAGCAGTGTACTGACTAGCAATGAGCAGTTCTTC
>-|TRBJ2-1|-|TRBV7-2
CASSKARSSYNEQFF
TGTGCCAGCAGCAAAGCCCGCTCCTCCTACAATGAGCAGTTCTTC
>TRBD1|TRBJ1-2|once|TRBV6-2/TRBV6-3
CASTPRTGRYGYTF
TGTGCCAGCACCCCGAGGACAGGGCGCTATGGCTACACCTTC
>TRBD2|TRBJ2-3|-|TRBV6-2/TRBV6-3
CASSYPLAGGLTDTQYF
TGTGCCAGCAGTTACCCGCTAGCGGGAGGGCTCACAGATACGCAGTATTTT
>-|TRBJ1-1|few|TRBV27
CASSFLAKGRTEAFF
TGTGCCAGCAGTTTTCTCGCGAAGGGCCGGACTGAAGCTTTCTTT
>TRBD2|TRBJ2-1|-|TRBV4-2
CASSPDLAGQYNEQFF
TGTGCCAGCAGCCCGGATTTAGCGGGGCAGTACAATGAGCAGTTCTTC
>-|TRBJ2-5|once|TRBV6-5
CASSSPGPLGETQYF
TGTGCCAGCAGTTCCCCGGGACCCTTGGGGGAGACCCAGTACTTC
>TRBD2|TRBJ2-5|-|TRBV7-2
CASSSQPGLAGVETQYF
TGTGCCAGCAGCTCACAACCGGGACTAGCGGGAGTAGAGACCCAGTACTTC
>-|TRBJ1-2|-|TRBV20-1
CSALPPGGYGYTF
TGCAGTGCCCTTCCACCGGGGGGCTACGGCTACACCTTC
>-|TRBJ2-2|-|TRBV9
CASSVETSSGELFF
TGTGCCAGCAGCGTTGAGACCTCAAGCGGGGAGCTGTTTTTT
>-|TRBJ2-1|few|TRBV28
CASAPGLGNEQFF
TGTGCCAGCGCCCCCGGGCTAGGGAATGAGCAGTTCTTC
>-|TRBJ1-2|few|TRBV10-3
CAISDADVSYGYTF
TGTGCCATCAGTGACGCGGATGTTTCCTATGGCTACACCTTC
>TRBD1|TRBJ2-5|few|TRBV20-1
CSARPLDRGQETQYF
TGCAGTGCTAGGCCCTTGGACAGGGGCCAAGAGACCCAGTACTTC
>-|TRBJ1-4|few|TRBV20-1
CSARDRGGFNEKLFF
TGCAGTGCTAGAGATAGGGGGGGCTTTAATGAAAAACTGTTTTTT
>TRBD1|TRBJ2-1|-|TRBV29-1
CSVGRDSSNEQFF
TGCAGCGTTGGTCGGGACAGTTCCAATGAGCAGTTCTTC
>-|TRBJ1-1|-|TRBV7-8
CASSLTVSTEAFF
TGTGCCAGCAGCTTGACAGTTTCCACTGAAGCTTTCTTT
>-|TRBJ1-1|-|TRBV29-1
CSVSQGPGAFF
TGCAGCGTATCCCAGGGGCCGGGAGCTTTCTTT
>-|TRBJ2-1|-|TRBV18
CASSPLGVEQFF
TGTGCCAGCTCACCACTTGGGGTGGAGCAGTTCTTC
>TRBD2|TRBJ2-1|few|TRBV6-2/TRBV6-3
CASSGLAGARGYNEQFF
TGTGCCAGCAGTGGACTAGCGGGAGCTCGGGGATACAATGAGCAGTTCTTC
>-|TRBJ2-3|few|TRBV5-1
CASSLEGLSVDTQYF
TGCGCCAGCAGCTTGGAGGGCCTTAGCGTGGATACGCAGTATTTT
>-|TRBJ2-2|-|TRBV6-1
CASNRDGNTGELFF
TGTGCCAGCAACCGGGACGGCAACACCGGGGAGCTGTTTTTT
>TRBD1|TRBJ1-2|many|TRBV12-3/TRBV12-4
CASLLRQGKLGYTF
TGTGCCAGCCTCCTGCGACAGGGAAAGCTCGGCTACACCTTC
>-|TRBJ2-1|few|TRBV6-2/TRBV6-3
CASTRAGQGSNEQFF
TGTGCCAGCACAAGGGCAGGACAAGGGTCCAATGAGCAGTTCTTC
>TRBD2|TRBJ2-2|few|TRBV29-1
CSVRPGLAVEGELFF
TGCAGCGTCCGCCCGGGACTAGCGGTAGAGGGGGAGCTGTTTTTT
>TRBD1|TRBJ1-5|few|TRBV12-3/TRBV12-4
CASSLATGQGNQPQHF
TGTGCCAGCAGTTTAGCCACGGGACAGGGCAATCAGCCCCAGCATTTT
>-|TRBJ1-3|once|TRBV11-2
CASSPQVAAGNTIYF
TGTGCCAGCAGCCCGCAGGTGGCGGCTGGAAACACCATATATTTT
>-|TRBJ1-1|-|TRBV20-1
CSARVLEAFF
TGCAGTGCTAGAGTTCTTGAAGCTTTCTTT
>-|TRBJ2-1|many|TRBV12-3/TRBV12-4
CASTDWNEQFF
TGTGCCAGCACCGACTGGAATGAGCAGTTCTTC
>TRBD1|TRBJ2-5|many|TRBV29-1
CSVEGQGAETQYF
TGCAGCGTTGAAGGACAGGGGGCCGAGACCCAGTACTTC
>-|TRBJ2-1|-|TRBV19
CASATPGSHYNEQFF
TGTGCCAGTGCAACCCCCGGGAGTCACTACAATGAGCAGTTCTTC
>-|TRBJ2-4|-|TRBV20-1
CSAPGLAKNIQYF
TGCAGTGCTCCCGGACTAGCCAAAAACATTCAGTACTTC
>TRBD2|TRBJ2-5|-|TRBV20-1
CSAPSGRAGETQYF
TGCAGTGCCCCTAGCGGGAGGGCCGGAGAGACCCAGTACTTC
>TRBD2|TRBJ2-1|-|TRBV7-8
CASSPPRTSQFF
TGTGCCAGCAGCCCCCCACGGACTAGCCAGTTCTTC
>TRBD1|TRBJ1-2|few|TRBV6-1
CASSGHGTGGYGYTF
TGTGCCAGCAGTGGACATGGGACAGGGGGCTATGGCTACACCTTC
>TRBD1|TRBJ2-3|-|TRBV5-1
CASSQTTGTGESDTQYF
TGCGCCAGCAGCCAAACCACCGGGACAGGGGAATCAGATACGCAGTATTTT
>-|TRBJ2-4|-|TRBV5-5
CASSFGSEGSIQYF
TGTGCCAGCAGCTTCGGCAGTGAGGGGTCCATTCAGTACTTC
>-|TRBJ2-1|few|TRBV5-1
CASRSPGLEQFF
TGCGCCAGCAGATCCCCGGGTCTTGAGCAGTTCTTC
>TRBD1|TRBJ2-3|-|TRBV20-1
CSAMPGQGAADTQYF
TGCAGTGCTATGCCGGGACAGGGGGCTGCAGATACGCAGTATTTT
>TRBD1|TRBJ2-3|-|TRBV5-1
CASSPRTGTDTQYF
TGCGCCAGCAGCCCGAGGACAGGGACAGATACGCAGTATTTT
>-|TRBJ2-7|-|TRBV5-1
CASSPETGYSYEQYF
TGCGCCAGCAGCCCGGAGACGGGATACTCCTACGAGCAGTACTTC
>TRBD2|TRBJ2-2|-|TRBV29-1
CSVAGLSNTGELFF
TGCAGCGTTGCGGGACTATCGAACACCGGGGAGCTGTTTTTT
>TRBD1|TRBJ1-1|many|TRBV5-1
CASSLDGQGNTEAFF
TGCGCCAGCAGCTTGGACGGACAGGGGAACACTGAAGCTTTCTTT